Each of the 19 T cell receptor beta chains below was sequenced from the same sample in a study of control samples from healthy donors and cancer patients. The data were produced by immunoSEQ multiplex PCR, yet TCRdb's version contains in-frame clones alone and is incomplete. The table lists 90,000 to 150,000 clones, about nine tenths of them singletons. The source material was blood. The receptors were sampled from a man aged 35-49 years in good health.

This clone was seen once. The rearrangement uses TRBV11-3 and TRBJ2-1, with a possible D match to TRBD2 (5 bases). V was trimmed by 0 bases and J by 5 bases, leaving 20 bases between them. The CDR3 runs to 18 residues. Germline V CDR1 and CDR2: SGHNT, YENEEA. The CDR3 nucleotides read TGTGCCAGCAGCTTAGATAGGAGAAAGGTGGGGAGAGACAATGAGCAGTTCTTC. Its protein product is CASSLDRRKVGRDNEQFF.

V gene TRBV6-1 combines with J gene TRBJ1-2, with D possibly matching TRBD1 (5 bases). Trimming stripped 2 bases from V and 2 bases from J, with 12 bases between. This CDR3 is 15 amino acids long. Germline loops: CDR1 MNHNS, CDR2 SASEGT. DNA of the CDR3: TGTGCCAGCAGTGAATTCGTGGGGGGGAACTATGGCTACACCTTC. It yields the protein CASSEFVGGNYGYTF.

The V call is TRBV30, the J call TRBJ1-6, with 10 positions matching TRBD1. This CDR3 is built from 16 residues. Germline-derived CDR1 and CDR2 are GTSNPN and SVGIG (reference sequence). V lost 1 base and J lost 11; bases outside the gene matches: 11. The CDR3 here is CAWSGGTGASRAPLHF. CDR3 DNA: TGTGCCTGGAGTGGCGGGACAGGGGCCTCGAGGGCACCCCTCCACTTT.

The chain joins TRBV6-2 or TRBV6-3 to TRBJ2-3; tentatively, D is TRBD1 (6 bases). V lost 5 bases, J lost 2 bases, and 14 bases lay in between. CDR3 size: 15 residues. Germline CDR1 and CDR2: MNHEY and SVGEGT. The CDR3 sequence is CASSTGGHSTDTQYF. In DNA, the CDR3 is TGTGCCAGCAGTACTGGGGGACATTCCACAGATACGCAGTATTTT.

The chain is built from TRBV19 and TRBJ2-1; the D call may be TRBD1 or TRBD2 (5 bases each). The CDR3 is 16 residues long. The germline V and J ends were trimmed by 3 bases and 2 bases, with 14 bases remaining between them. Looked up from germline, CDR1 is LNHDA and CDR2 is SQIVND (reference sequence). CDR3: CASSIFGGGPYNEQFF. The CDR3 nucleotides read TGTGCCAGTAGTATTTTTGGGGGTGGGCCCTACAATGAGCAGTTCTTC.

The V and J genes are TRBV11-3 and TRBJ1-3; no clear D. Trimming took off 4 bases at V and 0 bases at J, with 7 bases between the two ends. Germline V lookup: CDR1 SGHNT, CDR2 YENEEA. This CDR3 is built from 14 residues. CDR3 loop: CASSSAGSGNTIYF. The CDR3 DNA reads TGTGCCAGCAGCTCCGCAGGCTCTGGAAACACCATATATTTT.

A few counts support this clone. The chain uses TRBV3-1 (or the pseudogene TRBV3-2) and TRBJ2-5; no reliable D call. The CDR3 runs to 15 residues. The ends were cut back, 2 bases at V and 5 bases at J, with 15 bases in the middle. Per the germline V gene, CDR1 is LGHDT and CDR2 is YNNKEL (reference sequence). The CDR3: CASSQIMARAETQYF. The CDR3 nucleotides read TGTGCCAGCAGCCAAATTATGGCTAGAGCGGAGACCCAGTACTTC.

The V call is TRBV9, the J call TRBJ1-4; D is uncertain. Germline CDR1 and CDR2: SGDLS and YYNGEE. This CDR3 comprises 16 residues. The germline V and J ends were trimmed by 3 bases and 8 bases, with 20 bases remaining between them. CDR3 nucleotides: TGTGCCAGCAGCGCCGGAAAGGCGCTCTTGGGAGAAAAACTGTTTTTT. Translating gives CASSAGKALLGEKLFF.

This rearrangement joins TRBV19 to TRBJ1-4; tentatively, D is TRBD1 (6 bases). Germline CDR1 and CDR2: LNHDA and SQIVND (reference sequence). Trimming removed 7 bases from V and 8 bases from J, with 20 bases in between. The CDR3 is 15 residues long. The CDR3 loop reads CASNPMGAWTEKLFF. The DNA for the CDR3 is TGTGCCAGTAACCCTATGGGGGCTTGGACAGAAAAACTGTTTTTT.

This chain joins TRBV5-8 and TRBJ2-5; TRBD1 or TRBD2 may be the D gene (5 bases each). CDR1 is SGHTS, CDR2 YDEGEE, per germline. The CDR3 has 16 amino acids. Deletions cut 6 bases from V and 1 base from J, with 19 bases between. The chain's CDR3 is CASTNGDGTVQETQYF. DNA for the CDR3: TGTGCCAGCACTAATGGTGACGGGACCGTCCAAGAGACCCAGTACTTC. Filled out from reference TRBV5-8 and TRBJ2-5, the complete variable domain reads EAGVTQSPTHLIKTRGQQATLRCSPISGHTSVYWYQQALGLGLQFLLWYDEGEERNRGNFPPRFSGRQFPNYSSELNVNALELEDSALYLCASTNGDGTVQETQYFGPGTRLLVL.

The rearrangement joins TRBV19 to TRBJ1-1; 9 bases match TRBD1. The V gene end was trimmed by 3 bases and the J gene end by 4 bases; junction bases not matched to a gene: 9. Germline CDR1 reads LNHDA; CDR2 reads SQIVND (reference sequence). The CDR3 consists of 16 residues. CDR3 sequence (DNA): TGTGCCAGTAGTATCACAGGGGGCCAACGTGGCACTGAAGCTTTCTTT. Translation: CASSITGGQRGTEAFF. The full variable domain, its missing parts supplied by reference TRBV19 and TRBJ1-1, is DGGITQSPKYLFRKEGQNVTLSCEQNLNHDAMYWYRQDPGQGLRLIYYSQIVNDFQKGDIAEGYSVSREKKESFPLTVTSAQKNPTAFYLCASSITGGQRGTEAFFGQGTRLTVV.

This CDR3 is CASSLDGQGSADTQYF. The DNA of the CDR3 is TGCGCCAGCAGCTTGGATGGACAGGGAAGCGCAGATACGCAGTATTTT. The V gene is TRBV5-1, the J gene TRBJ2-3; 8 nucleotides line up with TRBD1. The CDR3 runs 16 residues. The V and J ends lost 0 bases and 4 bases, in that order; junction bases with no gene match: 7. From germline, CDR1 is SGHRS and CDR2 YFSETQ.

This clone was seen just once. The chain employs TRBV29-1 and TRBJ2-7; D not resolved. The CDR3 consists of 13 residues. The germline V gene encodes CDR1 SQVTM and CDR2 ANQGSEA. V was cut by 1 base and J by 3 bases, with 10 bases left in between. This CDR3 reads CSVEVASNYEQYF. The CDR3 DNA is TGCAGCGTTGAAGTGGCATCTAACTACGAGCAGTACTTC.

This chain links TRBV30 with TRBJ1-1; D is ambiguous. V was pared by 3 bases and J by 0 bases, with 11 bases between. Germline loops: CDR1 GTSNPN, CDR2 SVGIG (reference sequence). This CDR3 spans 14 amino acids. CDR3 amino acids: CAWRSGRLNTEAFF. Written as DNA, the CDR3 is TGTGCCTGGAGATCCGGACGGTTGAACACTGAAGCTTTCTTT.

CDR3 residues: CASSLGRTKKDTQYF. The CDR3 bases are TGTGCCAGCAGCTTAGGTAGGACCAAGAAGGATACGCAGTATTTT. V is TRBV7-6 and J is TRBJ2-3; D gene ambiguous. CDR3 size: 15 residues. Trimming removed 1 base from V and 6 bases from J, with 14 bases in between. The V gene's germline CDR1 is SGHVS and CDR2 FNYEAQ.

This clone has more than one count but fewer than ten. The CDR3 loop reads CASSSPFSAGNTEAFF. The CDR3 region has the DNA TGTGCCAGCAGCTCCCCTTTCTCCGCCGGAAACACTGAAGCTTTCTTT. This chain links TRBV7-2 with TRBJ1-1; D ambiguous. The CDR3 has 16 amino acids. With 4 bases removed from V and 2 bases from J, the gap between germline ends came to 17 bases. Germline loops: CDR1 SGHTA, CDR2 FQGNSA.

Regarding this clone: One end of the junction does not line up with germline, which may come from a read error. Other DNA sequences within the sample encode an identical CDR3. The chain has TRBV5-1 and TRBJ1-5, with 7 bases identical to TRBD1. CDR3 size: 15 residues. Germline V CDR1 and CDR2: SGHRS, YFSETQ. The CDR3 loop is CASSADGQGNQPQHF. The CDR3 region has the DNA TGCGCTAGCAGCGCCGATGGACAGGGCAATCAGCCCCAGCATTTT.

The rearrangement joins TRBV2 to TRBJ1-1, with a weak D call TRBD1 (5 bases). CDR1 and CDR2 from the germline V gene are SNHLY and FYNNEI. V was shortened by 1 base and J by 5 bases, with 11 bases between the two germline ends. This CDR3 is 14 amino acids long. CDR3 coding DNA: TGTGCCAGCAGTGAAGAGGACAAAACGACTGAAGCTTTCTTT. Translating it yields CASSEEDKTTEAFF. The full variable domain, with the rest looked up from reference TRBV2 and TRBJ1-1, is EPEVTQTPSHQVTQMGQEVILRCVPISNHLYFYWYRQILGQKVEFLVSFYNNEISEKSEIFDDQFSVERPDGSNFTLKIRSTKLEDSAMYFCASSEEDKTTEAFFGQGTRLTVV.

J is TRBJ1-2 and V is TRBV3-1 (or the pseudogene TRBV3-2); TRBD1 matches at 9 bases. The CDR3 has 17 residues. V trimming: 1 base; J trimming: 0 bases; junction bases outside the gene matches: 6. The germline CDR1 and CDR2 sequences are LGHDT and YNNKEL (reference sequence). The CDR3 DNA is TGTGCCAGCAGCCAAGTTCAGACAGGGGGTGCTAACTATGGCTACACCTTC. Translation gives CASSQVQTGGANYGYTF.